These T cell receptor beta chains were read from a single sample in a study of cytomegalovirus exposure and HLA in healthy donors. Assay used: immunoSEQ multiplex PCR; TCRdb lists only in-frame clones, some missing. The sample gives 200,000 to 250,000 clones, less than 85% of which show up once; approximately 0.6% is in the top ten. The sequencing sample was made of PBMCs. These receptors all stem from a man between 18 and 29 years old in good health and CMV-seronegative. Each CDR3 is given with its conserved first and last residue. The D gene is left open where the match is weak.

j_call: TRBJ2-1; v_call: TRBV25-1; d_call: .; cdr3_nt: TGTGCCAGCAGTGAATACTATCTAGATTCGGGCAATGAGCAGTTCTTC; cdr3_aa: CASSEYYLDSGNEQFF
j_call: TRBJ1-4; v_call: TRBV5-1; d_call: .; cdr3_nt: TGCGCCAGCAGCTTGGACGTAACGGGTGAAAAACTGTTTTTT; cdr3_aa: CASSLDVTGEKLFF
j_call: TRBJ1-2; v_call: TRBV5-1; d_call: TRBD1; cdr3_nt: TGCGCCAGCAGCTTGAGTTTAGGGGGCTATAATGGCTACACCTTC; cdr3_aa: CASSLSLGGYNGYTF
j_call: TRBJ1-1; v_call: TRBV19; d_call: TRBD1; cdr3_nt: TGTGCCAGTAGTATCCCCGGGACAGCTAACACTGAAGCTTTCTTT; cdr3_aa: CASSIPGTANTEAFF
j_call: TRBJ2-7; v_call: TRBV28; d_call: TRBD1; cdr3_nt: TGTGCCAGCAGTCCCCCGGGGACAGGGGTTAGGTACTTC; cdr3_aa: CASSPPGTGVRYF
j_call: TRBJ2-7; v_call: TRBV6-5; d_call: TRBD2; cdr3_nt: TGTGCCAGCAGCCTGACTAGCGGGAGGATTTACGAGCAGTACTTC; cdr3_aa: CASSLTSGRIYEQYF
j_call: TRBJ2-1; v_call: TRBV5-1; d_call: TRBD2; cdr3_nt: TGCGCCAGCAGCTTGAATAGCGGGAGGTGGGGCAATGAGCAGTTCTTC; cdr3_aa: CASSLNSGRWGNEQFF
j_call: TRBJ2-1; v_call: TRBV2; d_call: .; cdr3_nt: TGTGCCGGTTTTAGCGGTGCCCCTGACAATGAGCAGTTCTTC; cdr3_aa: CAGFSGAPDNEQFF
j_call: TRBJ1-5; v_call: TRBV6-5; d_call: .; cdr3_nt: TGTGCCAGCAGTTACGCAGGGCTTGGCAATCAGCCCCAGCATTTT; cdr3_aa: CASSYAGLGNQPQHF
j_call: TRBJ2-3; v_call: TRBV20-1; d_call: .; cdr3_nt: TGCAGTGCTAGCGGGGATACGCAGTATTTT; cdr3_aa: CSASGDTQYF
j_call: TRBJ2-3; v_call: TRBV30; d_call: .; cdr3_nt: TGTGCCTGGGGAGGGACAGTTAGTAGCGGAACATGGGATACGCAGTATTTT; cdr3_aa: CAWGGTVSSGTWDTQYF
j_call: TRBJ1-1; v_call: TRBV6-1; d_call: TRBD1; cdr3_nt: TGTGCCAGCTCTCAACAGACAGGGGACACTGAAGCTTTCTTT; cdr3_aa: CASSQQTGDTEAFF